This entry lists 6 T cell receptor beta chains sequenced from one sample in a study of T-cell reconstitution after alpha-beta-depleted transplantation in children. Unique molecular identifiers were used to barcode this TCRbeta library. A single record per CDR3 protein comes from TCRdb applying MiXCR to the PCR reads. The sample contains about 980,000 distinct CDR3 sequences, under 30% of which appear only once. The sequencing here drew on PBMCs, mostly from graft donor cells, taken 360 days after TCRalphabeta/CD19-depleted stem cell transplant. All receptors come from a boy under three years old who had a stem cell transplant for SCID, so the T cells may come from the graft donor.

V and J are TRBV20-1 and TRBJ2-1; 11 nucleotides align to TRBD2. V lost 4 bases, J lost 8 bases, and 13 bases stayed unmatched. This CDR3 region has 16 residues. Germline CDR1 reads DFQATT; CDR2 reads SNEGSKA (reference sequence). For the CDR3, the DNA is TGCAGTGCTACCTTAGCGGGGGGGCCTTTTATGGATGAGCAGTTCTTC. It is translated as CSATLAGGPFMDEQFF.

The CDR3 DNA reads TGCAGTGCTAGAGATTTGAGTAGGGGGGGAAACTCCTACGAGCAGTACTTC. Translation: CSARDLSRGGNSYEQYF. The chain recombines TRBV20-1 with TRBJ2-7; a weak D match, TRBD2 (7 bases). This CDR3 has 17 amino acids. V was pared by 0 bases and J by 0 bases, with 18 bases between. CDR1 is DFQATT, CDR2 SNEGSKA, per germline (reference sequence).

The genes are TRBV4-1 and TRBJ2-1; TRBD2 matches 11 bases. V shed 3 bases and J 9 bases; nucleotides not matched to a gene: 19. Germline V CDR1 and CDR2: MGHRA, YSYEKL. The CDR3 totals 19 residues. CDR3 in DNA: TGCGCCAGCAGCCACCGTGGGAGAACTAGCGGGGGAATTGTTAGTGAGCAGTTCTTC. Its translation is CASSHRGRTSGGIVSEQFF.

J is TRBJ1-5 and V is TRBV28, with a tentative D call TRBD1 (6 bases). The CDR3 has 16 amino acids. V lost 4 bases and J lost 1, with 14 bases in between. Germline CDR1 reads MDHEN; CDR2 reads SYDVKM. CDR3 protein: CASSSTRGASNQPQHF. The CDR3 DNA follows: TGTGCCAGCAGTTCCACCCGGGGGGCGAGCAATCAGCCCCAGCATTTT.

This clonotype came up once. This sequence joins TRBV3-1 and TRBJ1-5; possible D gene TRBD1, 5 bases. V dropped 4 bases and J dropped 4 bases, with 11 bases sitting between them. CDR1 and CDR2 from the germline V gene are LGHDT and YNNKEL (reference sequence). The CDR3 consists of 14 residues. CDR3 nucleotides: TGTGCCAGCAGCCGAAGCGGGGGAAATCAGCCCCAGCATTTT. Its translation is CASSRSGGNQPQHF.

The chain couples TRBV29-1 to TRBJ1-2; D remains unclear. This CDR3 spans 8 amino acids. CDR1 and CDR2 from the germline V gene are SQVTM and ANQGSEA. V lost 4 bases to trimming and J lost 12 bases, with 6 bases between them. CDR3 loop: CSVGSDTF. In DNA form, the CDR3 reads TGCAGCGTTGGGAGCGACACCTTC.